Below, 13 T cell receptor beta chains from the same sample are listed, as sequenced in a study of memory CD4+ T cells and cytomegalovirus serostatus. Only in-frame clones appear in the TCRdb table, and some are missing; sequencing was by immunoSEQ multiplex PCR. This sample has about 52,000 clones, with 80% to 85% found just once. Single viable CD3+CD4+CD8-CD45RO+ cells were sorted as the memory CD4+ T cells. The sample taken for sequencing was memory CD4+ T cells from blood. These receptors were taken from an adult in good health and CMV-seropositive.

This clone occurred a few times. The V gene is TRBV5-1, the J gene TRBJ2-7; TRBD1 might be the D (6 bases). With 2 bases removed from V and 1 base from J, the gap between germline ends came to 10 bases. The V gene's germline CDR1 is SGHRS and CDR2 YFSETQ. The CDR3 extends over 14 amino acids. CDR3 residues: CASSFSGTSYEQYF. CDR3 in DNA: TGCGCCAGCAGCTTCTCCGGGACATCCTACGAGCAGTACTTC.

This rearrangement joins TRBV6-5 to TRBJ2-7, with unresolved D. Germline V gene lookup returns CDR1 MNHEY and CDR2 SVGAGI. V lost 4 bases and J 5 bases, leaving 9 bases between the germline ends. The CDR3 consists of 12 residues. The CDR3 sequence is CASSSTTNEQYF. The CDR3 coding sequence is TGTGCCAGCAGTTCAACCACAAACGAGCAGTACTTC.

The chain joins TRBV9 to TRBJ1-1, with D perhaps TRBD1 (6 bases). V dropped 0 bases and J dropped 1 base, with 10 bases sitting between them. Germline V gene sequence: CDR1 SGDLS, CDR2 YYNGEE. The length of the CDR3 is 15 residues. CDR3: CASSVVGHANTEAFF. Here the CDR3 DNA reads TGTGCCAGCAGCGTAGTGGGACACGCGAACACTGAAGCTTTCTTT.

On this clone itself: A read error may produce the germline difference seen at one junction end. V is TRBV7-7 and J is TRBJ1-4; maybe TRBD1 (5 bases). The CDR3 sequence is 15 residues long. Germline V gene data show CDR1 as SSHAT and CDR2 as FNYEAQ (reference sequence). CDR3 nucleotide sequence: TGTGCTAGCAGCCCAGGGACGGTCCCCAATGAAAAACTGTTTTTT. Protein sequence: CASSPGTVPNEKLFF.

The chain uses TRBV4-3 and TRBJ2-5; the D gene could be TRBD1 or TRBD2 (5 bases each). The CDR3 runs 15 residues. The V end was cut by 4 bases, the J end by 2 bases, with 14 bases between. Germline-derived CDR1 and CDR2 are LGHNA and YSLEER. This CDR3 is CASSLGTVDQETQYF. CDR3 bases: TGCGCCAGCAGCCTCGGGACCGTCGATCAAGAGACCCAGTACTTC.

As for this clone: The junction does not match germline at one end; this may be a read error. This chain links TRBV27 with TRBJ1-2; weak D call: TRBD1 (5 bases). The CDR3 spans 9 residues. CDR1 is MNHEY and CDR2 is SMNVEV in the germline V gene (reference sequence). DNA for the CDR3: TGTGCCAGCAGTTTGGGGGTAGATTTC. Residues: CASSLGVDF.

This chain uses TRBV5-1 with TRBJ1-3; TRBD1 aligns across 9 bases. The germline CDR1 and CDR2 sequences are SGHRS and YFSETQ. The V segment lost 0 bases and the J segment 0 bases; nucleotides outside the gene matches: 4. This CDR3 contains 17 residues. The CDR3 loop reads CASSLETGGNSGNTIYF. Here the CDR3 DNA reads TGCGCCAGCAGCTTGGAGACAGGGGGAAACTCTGGAAACACCATATATTTT.

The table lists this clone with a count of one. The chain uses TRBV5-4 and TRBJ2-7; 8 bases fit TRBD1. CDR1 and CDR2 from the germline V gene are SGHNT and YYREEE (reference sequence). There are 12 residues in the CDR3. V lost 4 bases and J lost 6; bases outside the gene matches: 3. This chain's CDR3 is CASSLTGVEQYF. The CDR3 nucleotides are TGTGCCAGCAGCCTGACAGGGGTCGAGCAGTACTTC. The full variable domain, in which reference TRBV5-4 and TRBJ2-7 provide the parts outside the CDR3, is ETGVTQSPTHLIKTRGQQVTLRCSSQSGHNTVSWYQQALGQGPQFIFQYYREEENGRGNFPPRFSGLQFPNYSSELNVNALELDDSALYLCASSLTGVEQYFGPGTRLTVT.

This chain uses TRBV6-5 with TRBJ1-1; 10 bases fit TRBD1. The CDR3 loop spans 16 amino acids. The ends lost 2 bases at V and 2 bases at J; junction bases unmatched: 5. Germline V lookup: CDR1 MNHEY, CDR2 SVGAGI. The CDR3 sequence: CASSYVWTGGNTEAFF. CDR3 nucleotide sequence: TGTGCCAGCAGTTACGTTTGGACAGGGGGAAACACTGAAGCTTTCTTT.

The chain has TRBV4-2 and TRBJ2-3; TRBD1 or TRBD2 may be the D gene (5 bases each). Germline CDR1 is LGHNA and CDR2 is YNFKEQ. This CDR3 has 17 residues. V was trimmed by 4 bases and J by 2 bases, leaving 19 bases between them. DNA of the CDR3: TGTGCCAGCAGCCTACAAGATCAGGTCGGGGCCACAGATACGCAGTATTTT. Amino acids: CASSLQDQVGATDTQYF.

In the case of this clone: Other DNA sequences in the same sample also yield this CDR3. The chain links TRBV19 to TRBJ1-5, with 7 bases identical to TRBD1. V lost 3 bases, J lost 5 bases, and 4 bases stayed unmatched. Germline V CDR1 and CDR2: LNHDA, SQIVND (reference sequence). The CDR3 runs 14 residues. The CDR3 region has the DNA TGTGCCAGTAGTATCGGACAGGTCTATCAGCCCCAGCATTTT. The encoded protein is CASSIGQVYQPQHF.

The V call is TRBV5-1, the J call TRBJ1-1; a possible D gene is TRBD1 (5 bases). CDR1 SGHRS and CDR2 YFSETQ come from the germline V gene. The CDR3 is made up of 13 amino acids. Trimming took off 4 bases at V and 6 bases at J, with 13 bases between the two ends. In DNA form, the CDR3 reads TGCGCCAGCAGCCCCTTTGGGGGAGCTGAAGCTTTCTTT. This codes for CASSPFGGAEAFF.

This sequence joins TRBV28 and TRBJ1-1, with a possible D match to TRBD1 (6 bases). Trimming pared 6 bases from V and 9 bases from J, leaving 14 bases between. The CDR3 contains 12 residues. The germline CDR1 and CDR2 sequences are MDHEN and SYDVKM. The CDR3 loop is CASSLGTSKAFF. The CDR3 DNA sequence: TGTGCCAGCAGCCTCGGGACATCGAAAGCTTTCTTT.